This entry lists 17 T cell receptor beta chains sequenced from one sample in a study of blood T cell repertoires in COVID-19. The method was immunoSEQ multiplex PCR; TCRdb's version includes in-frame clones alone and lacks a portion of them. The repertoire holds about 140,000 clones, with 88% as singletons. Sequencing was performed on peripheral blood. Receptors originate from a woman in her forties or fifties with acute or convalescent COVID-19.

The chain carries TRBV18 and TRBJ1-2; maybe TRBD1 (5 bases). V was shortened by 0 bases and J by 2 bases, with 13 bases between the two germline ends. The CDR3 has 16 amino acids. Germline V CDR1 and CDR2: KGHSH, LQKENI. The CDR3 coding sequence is TGTGCCAGCTCACCACCGGGGCGTCCCCCAAACTATGGCTACACCTTC. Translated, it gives CASSPPGRPPNYGYTF. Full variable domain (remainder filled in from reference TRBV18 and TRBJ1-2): NAGVMQNPRHLVRRRGQEARLRCSPMKGHSHVYWYRQLPEEGLKFMVYLQKENIIDESGMPKERFSAEFPKEGPSILRIQQVVRGDSAAYFCASSPPGRPPNYGYTFGSGTRLTVV.

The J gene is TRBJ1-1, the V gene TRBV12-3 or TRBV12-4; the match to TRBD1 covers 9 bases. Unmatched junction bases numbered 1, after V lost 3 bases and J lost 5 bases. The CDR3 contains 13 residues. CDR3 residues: CASSFGQGTEAFF. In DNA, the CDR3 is TGTGCCAGCAGTTTCGGACAGGGGACTGAAGCTTTCTTT.

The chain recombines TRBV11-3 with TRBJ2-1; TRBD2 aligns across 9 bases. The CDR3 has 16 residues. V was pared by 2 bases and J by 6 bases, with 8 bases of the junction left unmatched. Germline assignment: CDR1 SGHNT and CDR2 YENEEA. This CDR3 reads CASSLSSSGVFNEQFF. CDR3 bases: TGTGCCAGCAGCTTAAGTTCTAGCGGGGTTTTCAATGAGCAGTTCTTC. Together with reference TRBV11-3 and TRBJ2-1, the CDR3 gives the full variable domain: EAGVVQSPRYKIIEKKQPVAFWCNPISGHNTLYWYLQNLGQGPELLIRYENEEAVDDSQLPKDRFSAERLKGVDSTLKIQPAELGDSAVYLCASSLSSSGVFNEQFFGPGTRLTVL.

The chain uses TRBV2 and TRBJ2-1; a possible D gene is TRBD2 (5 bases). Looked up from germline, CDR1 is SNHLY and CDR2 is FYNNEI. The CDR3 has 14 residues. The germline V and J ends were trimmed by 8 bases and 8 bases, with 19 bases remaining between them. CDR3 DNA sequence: TGTGCCAGCTTACCGGGAAGTCTGGGAGATGAGCAGTTCTTC. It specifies CASLPGSLGDEQFF.

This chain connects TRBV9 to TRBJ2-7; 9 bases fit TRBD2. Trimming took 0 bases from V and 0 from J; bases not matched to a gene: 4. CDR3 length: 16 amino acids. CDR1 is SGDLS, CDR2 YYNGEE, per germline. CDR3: CASSVGLAEFSYEQYF. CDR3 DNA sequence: TGTGCCAGCAGCGTAGGACTAGCGGAATTCTCCTACGAGCAGTACTTC.

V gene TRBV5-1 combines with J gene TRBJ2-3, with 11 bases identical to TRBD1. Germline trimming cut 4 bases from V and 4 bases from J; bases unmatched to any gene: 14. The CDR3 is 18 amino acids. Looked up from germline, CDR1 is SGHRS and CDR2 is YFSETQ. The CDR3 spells CASSPGATGTGGPDTQYF. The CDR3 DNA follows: TGCGCCAGCAGCCCTGGCGCTACCGGGACAGGGGGACCAGATACGCAGTATTTT.

The CDR3 DNA reads TGTGCCAGCAGCCAAGATCGTCCCGGACAGGACATAGCCAAAAACATTCAGTACTTC. This encodes CASSQDRPGQDIAKNIQYF. V and J are TRBV3-1 (or the pseudogene TRBV3-2) and TRBJ2-4; 7 bases agree with TRBD1. After removal of 0 bases from V and 0 bases from J, the junction contained 11 bases not matched to a gene. In germline, CDR1 is LGHDT, CDR2 YNNKEL (reference sequence). This CDR3 is 19 amino acids long.

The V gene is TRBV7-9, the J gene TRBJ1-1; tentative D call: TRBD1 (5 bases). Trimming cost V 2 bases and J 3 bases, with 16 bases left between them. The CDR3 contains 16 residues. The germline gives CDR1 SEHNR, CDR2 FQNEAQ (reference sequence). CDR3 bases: TGTGCCAGCAGCTTACAGGGTGGAGGGAGCGACACTGAAGCTTTCTTT. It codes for CASSLQGGGSDTEAFF.

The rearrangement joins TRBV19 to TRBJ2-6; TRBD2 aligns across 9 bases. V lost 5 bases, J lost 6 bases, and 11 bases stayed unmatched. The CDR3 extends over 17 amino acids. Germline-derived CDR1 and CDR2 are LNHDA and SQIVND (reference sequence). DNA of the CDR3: TGTGCCAGTAGTGACTTAGCGGGAGCCACCTTGGCCAACGTCCTGACTTTC. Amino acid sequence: CASSDLAGATLANVLTF. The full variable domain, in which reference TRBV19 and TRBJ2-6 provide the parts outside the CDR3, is DGGITQSPKYLFRKEGQNVTLSCEQNLNHDAMYWYRQDPGQGLRLIYYSQIVNDFQKGDIAEGYSVSREKKESFPLTVTSAQKNPTAFYLCASSDLAGATLANVLTFGAGSRLTVL.

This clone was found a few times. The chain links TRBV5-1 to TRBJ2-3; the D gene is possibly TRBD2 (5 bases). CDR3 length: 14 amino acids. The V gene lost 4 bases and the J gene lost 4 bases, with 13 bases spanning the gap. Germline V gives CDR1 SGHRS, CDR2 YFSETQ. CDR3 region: CASSDPGVADTQYF. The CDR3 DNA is TGCGCCAGCAGCGACCCCGGGGTGGCAGATACGCAGTATTTT.

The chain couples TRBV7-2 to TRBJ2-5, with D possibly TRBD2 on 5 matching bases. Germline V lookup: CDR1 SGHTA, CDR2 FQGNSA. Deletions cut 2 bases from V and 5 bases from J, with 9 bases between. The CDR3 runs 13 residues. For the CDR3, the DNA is TGTGCCAGCAGCTTACGGGGTCTGGAGACCCAGTACTTC. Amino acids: CASSLRGLETQYF. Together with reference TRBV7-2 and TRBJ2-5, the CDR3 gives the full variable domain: GAGVSQSPSNKVTEKGKDVELRCDPISGHTALYWYRQSLGQGLEFLIYFQGNSAPDKSGLPSDRFSAERTGGSVSTLTIQRTQQEDSAVYLCASSLRGLETQYFGPGTRLLVL.

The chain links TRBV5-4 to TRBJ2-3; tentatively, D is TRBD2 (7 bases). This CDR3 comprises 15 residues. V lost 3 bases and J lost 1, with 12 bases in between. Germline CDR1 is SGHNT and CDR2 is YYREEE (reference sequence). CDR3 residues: CASSWGGGGTDTQYF. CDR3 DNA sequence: TGTGCCAGCAGCTGGGGAGGGGGGGGCACAGATACGCAGTATTTT. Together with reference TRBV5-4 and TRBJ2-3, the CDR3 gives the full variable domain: ETGVTQSPTHLIKTRGQQVTLRCSSQSGHNTVSWYQQALGQGPQFIFQYYREEENGRGNFPPRFSGLQFPNYSSELNVNALELDDSALYLCASSWGGGGTDTQYFGPGTRLTVL.

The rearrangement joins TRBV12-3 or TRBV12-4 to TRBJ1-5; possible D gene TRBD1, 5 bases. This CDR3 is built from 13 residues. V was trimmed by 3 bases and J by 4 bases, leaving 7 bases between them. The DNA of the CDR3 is TGTGCCAGCAGTTTTGGGGGGAATCAGCCCCAGCATTTT. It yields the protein CASSFGGNQPQHF.

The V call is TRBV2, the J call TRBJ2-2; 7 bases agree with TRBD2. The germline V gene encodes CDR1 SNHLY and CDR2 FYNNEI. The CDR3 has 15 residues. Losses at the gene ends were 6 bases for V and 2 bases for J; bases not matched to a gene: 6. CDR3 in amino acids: CASRNSGLNTGELFF. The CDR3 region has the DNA TGTGCCAGCAGAAATAGCGGGCTAAACACCGGGGAGCTGTTTTTT.

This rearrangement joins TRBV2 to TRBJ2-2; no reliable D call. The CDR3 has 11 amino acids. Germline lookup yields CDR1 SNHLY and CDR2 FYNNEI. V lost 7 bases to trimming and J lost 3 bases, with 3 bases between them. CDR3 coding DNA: TGTGCCAGCACCTACACCGGGGAGCTGTTTTTT. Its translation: CASTYTGELFF.

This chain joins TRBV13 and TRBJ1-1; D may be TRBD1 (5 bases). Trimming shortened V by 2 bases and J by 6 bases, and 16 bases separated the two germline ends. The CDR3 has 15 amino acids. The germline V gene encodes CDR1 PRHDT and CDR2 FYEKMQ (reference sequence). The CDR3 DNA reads TGTGCCAGCAGCTTAATCCAGGGCCCAGGTTCTGAAGCTTTCTTT. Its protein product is CASSLIQGPGSEAFF. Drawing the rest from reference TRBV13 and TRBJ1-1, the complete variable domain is AAGVIQSPRHLIKEKRETATLKCYPIPRHDTVYWYQQGPGQDPQFLISFYEKMQSDKGSIPDRFSAQQFSDYHSELNMSSLELGDSALYFCASSLIQGPGSEAFFGQGTRLTVV.

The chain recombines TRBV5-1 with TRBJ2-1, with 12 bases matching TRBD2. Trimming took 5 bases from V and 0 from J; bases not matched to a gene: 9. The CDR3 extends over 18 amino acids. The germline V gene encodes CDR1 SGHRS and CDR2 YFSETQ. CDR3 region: CASREAGTSGYSYNEQFF. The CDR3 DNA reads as TGCGCCAGCAGAGAGGCCGGGACTAGCGGGTACTCCTACAATGAGCAGTTCTTC. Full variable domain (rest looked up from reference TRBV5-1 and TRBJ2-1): KAGVTQTPRYLIKTRGQQVTLSCSPISGHRSVSWYQQTPGQGLQFLFEYFSETQRNKGNFPGRFSGRQFSNSRSEMNVSTLELGDSALYLCASREAGTSGYSYNEQFFGPGTRLTVL.